This is a list of T cell receptor beta chains from one sample in a study of T cell responses to AZD1222 COVID-19 vaccine. Clones were read by immunoSEQ multiplex PCR, and TCRdb kept only the in-frame ones, dropping some. The sample includes tens of thousands of clones, about 90% of them seen just once. This specimen consisted of peripheral blood, obtained on day 0 of AZD1222 vaccination. These receptors were obtained from an adult in good health. The CDR3 runs from the conserved cysteine through the conserved F or W. Each record gives: V gene, J gene, clone size, D gene, CDR3 length, CDR3 protein, CDR3 DNA. A D gene is named only where the DNA matches it firmly. Size is stated for part of the rows, as once, few or many counts, or as a class when the clone is expanded.

V: TRBV6-5
J: TRBJ1-2
size: few
D: .
length: 15
CDR3: CASRGQGEINYGYTF
DNA: TGTGCCAGCAGGGGCCAGGGTGAGATTAACTATGGCTACACCTTC

V: TRBV6-5
J: TRBJ1-4
size: .
D: TRBD1
length: 15
CDR3: CASSHGVTGGEKLFF
DNA: TGTGCCAGCAGTCACGGGGTGACAGGGGGGGAAAAACTGTTTTTT

V: TRBV9
J: TRBJ2-2
size: .
D: .
length: 15
CDR3: CASSASGVATGELFF
DNA: TGTGCCAGCAGCGCTTCAGGGGTAGCCACCGGGGAGCTGTTTTTT

V: TRBV4-2
J: TRBJ1-4
size: .
D: TRBD1
length: 17
CDR3: CASRQEAISGGGEKLFF
DNA: TGTGCCAGCAGACAAGAGGCTATCTCAGGGGGTGGTGAAAAACTGTTTTTT

V: TRBV5-1
J: TRBJ2-3
size: .
D: .
length: 14
CDR3: CASRPGLSTDTQYF
DNA: TGCGCCAGCCGCCCGGGGCTTAGCACAGATACGCAGTATTTT

V: TRBV4-2
J: TRBJ2-7
size: .
D: TRBD1
length: 16
CDR3: CASSQQGRGFSYEQYF
DNA: TGTGCCAGCAGTCAACAGGGGAGAGGCTTCTCCTACGAGCAGTACTTC

V: TRBV27
J: TRBJ2-3
size: .
D: .
length: 15
CDR3: CASSSVWGRADTQYF
DNA: TGTGCCAGCAGTTCGGTTTGGGGCAGGGCAGATACGCAGTATTTT

V: TRBV6-5
J: TRBJ1-5
size: .
D: TRBD1
length: 16
CDR3: CASSSLPGTENQPQHF
DNA: TGTGCCAGCAGTTCTCTCCCCGGGACAGAGAATCAGCCCCAGCATTTT

V: TRBV30
J: TRBJ1-3
size: .
D: .
length: 12
CDR3: CGGDLRGNTIYF
DNA: TGTGGGGGCGACCTGAGAGGAAACACCATATATTTT

V: TRBV7-3
J: TRBJ2-2
size: .
D: .
length: 13
CDR3: CASSTKNTGELFF
DNA: TGTGCCAGCAGCACCAAGAACACCGGGGAGCTGTTTTTT

V: TRBV2
J: TRBJ2-5
size: .
D: TRBD1
length: 17
CDR3: CASSEGRQGPLQETQYF
DNA: TGTGCCAGCAGTGAAGGTAGACAGGGGCCGCTACAAGAGACCCAGTACTTC

V: TRBV4-1
J: TRBJ1-5
size: .
D: .
length: 14
CDR3: CASSHHQQGRPQHF
DNA: TGCGCCAGCAGCCACCACCAACAGGGACGGCCCCAGCATTTT

V: TRBV14
J: TRBJ2-2
size: once
D: TRBD2
length: 16
CDR3: CASSQFGGGNTGELFF
DNA: TGTGCCAGCAGCCAATTTGGCGGGGGGAACACCGGGGAGCTGTTTTTT

V: TRBV25-1
J: TRBJ1-2
size: few
D: .
length: 16
CDR3: CASSEGGFSQTYGYTF
DNA: TGTGCCAGCAGTGAAGGGGGGTTCTCTCAGACCTATGGCTACACCTTC

V: TRBV20-1
J: TRBJ1-2
size: .
D: .
length: 12
CDR3: CSASKGAYGYTF
DNA: TGCAGTGCAAGTAAAGGGGCCTACGGCTACACCTTC

V: TRBV7-2
J: TRBJ1-4
size: .
D: .
length: 16
CDR3: CASSPRRGRGGEKLFF
DNA: TGTGCCAGCAGCCCTAGACGGGGGAGGGGTGGTGAAAAACTGTTTTTT

V: TRBV6-5
J: TRBJ1-1
size: .
D: TRBD1
length: 14
CDR3: CASSFRTGDVEAFF
DNA: TGTGCCAGCAGTTTCCGGACAGGGGATGTGGAGGCTTTCTTT

V: TRBV21-1
J: TRBJ1-5
size: .
D: .
length: 8
CDR3: CATQPQHF
DNA: TGTGCCACTCAGCCCCAGCATTTT

V: TRBV9
J: TRBJ2-2
size: .
D: .
length: 17
CDR3: CASSAYSGYANTGELFF
DNA: TGTGCCAGCAGCGCCTATTCAGGGTACGCGAACACCGGGGAGCTGTTTTTT

V: TRBV19
J: TRBJ1-4
size: .
D: .
length: 16
CDR3: CASNHRASRVNEKLFF
DNA: TGTGCCAGTAATCACAGGGCATCAAGGGTAAATGAAAAACTGTTTTTT

V: TRBV7-6
J: TRBJ1-1
size: .
D: TRBD1
length: 15
CDR3: CASSPETGGFTEAFF
DNA: TGTGCCAGCAGCCCCGAGACAGGGGGCTTCACTGAAGCTTTCTTT

V: TRBV15
J: TRBJ2-7
size: .
D: .
length: 15
CDR3: CATSRDNQGWREQYF
DNA: TGTGCCACCAGCAGAGATAATCAGGGATGGAGGGAGCAGTACTTC

V: TRBV29-1
J: TRBJ1-2
size: .
D: .
length: 12
CDR3: CSVKKSLYGYTF
DNA: TGCAGCGTAAAAAAAAGCCTCTATGGCTACACCTTC

V: TRBV3-1/TRBV3-2
J: TRBJ1-1
size: .
D: .
length: 14
CDR3: CASSQDSDPHLAFF
DNA: TGTGCCAGCAGCCAAGATTCGGACCCCCACCTGGCTTTCTTT

V: TRBV27
J: TRBJ1-6
size: .
D: TRBD1
length: 14
CDR3: CASRDRGIGSPLHF
DNA: TGTGCCAGCAGGGACAGGGGAATCGGTTCACCCCTCCACTTT

V: TRBV4-3
J: TRBJ2-5
size: .
D: .
length: 15
CDR3: CASSQVWAAAETQYF
DNA: TGCGCCAGCAGCCAAGTTTGGGCTGCCGCAGAGACCCAGTACTTC

V: TRBV11-2
J: TRBJ1-1
size: .
D: TRBD1
length: 12
CDR3: CASSLTGTEAFF
DNA: TGTGCCAGCAGTTTGACAGGGACTGAAGCTTTCTTT

V: TRBV6-2/TRBV6-3
J: TRBJ2-7
size: .
D: .
length: 14
CDR3: CASSTGRPPYEQYF
DNA: TGTGCCAGCAGTACAGGGCGACCTCCCTACGAGCAGTACTTC

V: TRBV6-2/TRBV6-3
J: TRBJ1-4
size: .
D: .
length: 14
CDR3: CASSDPGTKIKLFF
DNA: TGTGCCAGCAGTGATCCCGGGACAAAGATAAAACTGTTTTTT

V: TRBV11-2
J: TRBJ2-5
size: .
D: .
length: 14
CDR3: CASSLWTAQETQYF
DNA: TGTGCCAGCAGCTTATGGACAGCCCAAGAGACCCAGTACTTC

V: TRBV25-1
J: TRBJ1-4
size: .
D: .
length: 15
CDR3: CASSEYGPTNEKLFF
DNA: TGTGCCAGCAGTGAATATGGCCCAACTAATGAAAAACTGTTTTTT

V: TRBV27
J: TRBJ1-2
size: .
D: .
length: 15
CDR3: CASSLTGAVNYGYTF
DNA: TGTGCCAGCAGCCTAACGGGGGCAGTTAACTATGGCTACACCTTC

V: TRBV2
J: TRBJ2-5
size: .
D: TRBD2
length: 16
CDR3: CASMGIAGGLGETQYF
DNA: TGTGCCAGCATGGGAATAGCGGGGGGGCTGGGAGAGACCCAGTACTTC

V: TRBV24-1
J: TRBJ1-2
size: .
D: TRBD1
length: 15
CDR3: CATSDFDRGIGGYTF
DNA: TGTGCCACCAGTGATTTCGACAGGGGGATTGGGGGCTACACCTTC

V: TRBV30
J: TRBJ1-1
size: .
D: .
length: 14
CDR3: CAWIGGAVNTEAFF
DNA: TGTGCCTGGATCGGGGGGGCGGTGAACACTGAAGCTTTCTTT

V: TRBV5-4
J: TRBJ1-1
size: .
D: TRBD1
length: 15
CDR3: CASSKGQGKNTEAFF
DNA: TGTGCCAGCAGCAAAGGACAGGGGAAGAACACTGAAGCTTTCTTT

V: TRBV14
J: TRBJ2-7
size: .
D: TRBD1
length: 16
CDR3: CASSPIGTVSSYEQYF
DNA: TGTGCCAGCAGCCCGATCGGGACAGTGAGCTCCTACGAGCAGTACTTC

V: TRBV5-1
J: TRBJ1-6
size: .
D: .
length: 16
CDR3: CASSFYGGPDNSPLHF
DNA: TGCGCCAGCAGCTTTTACGGGGGCCCGGATAATTCACCCCTCCACTTT

V: TRBV5-4
J: TRBJ1-4
size: .
D: .
length: 14
CDR3: CASRIKGTNEKLFF
DNA: TGTGCCAGCAGGATTAAGGGAACTAATGAAAAACTGTTTTTT

V: TRBV5-1
J: TRBJ2-3
size: .
D: .
length: 17
CDR3: CASSLEGRGLSGNTQYF
DNA: TGCGCCAGCAGCTTGGAGGGGCGGGGGCTCAGTGGGAATACGCAGTATTTT